This T cell receptor (beta chain) emerged from a study of response to subunit inactivated influenza vaccine. Study-wide results and limits: The authors put forward the suggestion that each seasonal influenza vaccination may bring in only a limited number of new T cells.

This clonotype has a count of ten or more. The target antigen is unknown. TCRdb fed the RT-PCR reads into MiXCR, producing one record per CDR3 protein. This table holds some 800,000 distinct CDR3 sequences, approximately 22% found once. This material consisted of PBMCs from blood, taken 4 to 6 days after vaccination. The receptor was isolated from a man aged 45-65 years who received an inactivated influenza vaccine.

CDR3 sequence: CATSRERGIQETQYF. The CDR3, as DNA: TGTGCCACCAGCAGAGAACGGGGGATTCAAGAGACCCAGTACTTC. The chain has TRBV15 and TRBJ2-5; D may be TRBD2 (6 bases). This CDR3 contains 15 residues. The germline gives CDR1 LNHNV, CDR2 YYDKDF (reference sequence). With 0 bases removed from V and 2 bases from J, the gap between germline ends came to 10 bases.